Listed below are T cell receptor beta chains from one sample, sequenced in a study of CDR3 diversity in severe acne. TCRdb fed the PCR reads into MiXCR, producing one record per CDR3 protein. The profile covers about 93,000 distinct CDR3 sequences, with 45% to 55% appearing a single time and around 9.1% taken by the ten largest. The sample taken for sequencing was blood. These receptors originate from a male donor in good health, serving as a control. The CDR3 runs from the conserved cysteine through the conserved F or W. The D gene is left open where the match is weak. Expanded clones are given a class, and other clones once, few, many or no size at all.

TRBV20-1	TRBJ1-1	once	TRBD1	TGCAGTGCTAGAGATCGGACAGGGGGCTTCACTGAAGCTTTCTTT	CSARDRTGGFTEAFF
TRBV4-1	TRBJ2-7	.	TRBD1	TGCGCCAGCAGCCGCGGACAGGGTACCTACGAGCAGTACTTC	CASSRGQGTYEQYF
TRBV2	TRBJ2-5	.	.	TGTGCCAGCACCCAGACAGTAGCCCAAGAGACCCAGTACTTC	CASTQTVAQETQYF
TRBV24-1	TRBJ1-1	few	.	TGTGCCACCCGCGGGGGGACTGAAGCTTTCTTT	CATRGGTEAFF
TRBV13	TRBJ1-5	few	.	TGTGCCAGCAGCTTAGCGGGGCTCAATCAGCCCCAGCATTTT	CASSLAGLNQPQHF
TRBV6-1	TRBJ1-1	many	.	TGTGCCAGCAGTGTCTCCCCCCGGGGTGGGACTGAAGCTTTCTTT	CASSVSPRGGTEAFF
TRBV2	TRBJ2-7	.	.	TGTGCCAGCAGTGAGGGGTACAATGAGCAGTACTTC	CASSEGYNEQYF
TRBV6-5	TRBJ1-2	.	TRBD1	TGTGCCAGCAGTTACGGGACAGCCTTTGGCTACACCTTC	CASSYGTAFGYTF
TRBV9	TRBJ2-7	.	.	TGTGCCAGCAGCCCTGGGGGTAACTCCTACGAGCAGTACTTC	CASSPGGNSYEQYF
TRBV19	TRBJ1-2	many	.	TGTGCCAGTAGTCTACCCAACTATGGCTACACCTTC	CASSLPNYGYTF
TRBV2	TRBJ2-2	few	.	TGTGCCAGCAACCTTGGAACCGGGGAGCTGTTTTTT	CASNLGTGELFF
TRBV10-3	TRBJ1-2	.	.	TGTGCCATCAGTGAACCGGGCTACGGTGGCTACACCTTC	CAISEPGYGGYTF
TRBV9	TRBJ2-7	many	.	TGTGCCAGCAGCGTAGTGTACAGGACTTACTACGAGCAGTACTTC	CASSVVYRTYYEQYF
TRBV20-1	TRBJ2-7	.	TRBD1	TGCAGTGCAGAAGGACAGGGAGCGTCCGAATGGTACGAGCAGTACTTC	CSAEGQGASEWYEQYF
TRBV28	TRBJ2-7	.	TRBD1	TGTGCCAGCAGCCCTCAAGGGCCGGGACAGGTCTACGAGCAGTACTTC	CASSPQGPGQVYEQYF
TRBV5-4	TRBJ2-1	.	TRBD2	TGTGCCAGCAGCCGCGGATTAGCGGGGGGGCCGGGGTACAATGAGCAGTTCTTC	CASSRGLAGGPGYNEQFF
TRBV5-4	TRBJ1-2	many	.	TGTGCCAGCAGCTTGCCAGGGCCAGGAGGCTACACCTTC	CASSLPGPGGYTF
TRBV28	TRBJ1-1	few	.	TGTCTGGCAGGGGCGCGGACTGAAGCTTTCTTT	CLAGARTEAFF
TRBV5-1	TRBJ2-2	.	TRBD2	TGCGCCAGCAGCTTGGAGGGACTAGCGGGGAACACCGGGGAGCTGTTTTTT	CASSLEGLAGNTGELFF
TRBV12-5	TRBJ2-3	many	TRBD1	TGTGCTAGTGGTCACGGGACAGGGCAAGTGGATACGCAGTATTTT	CASGHGTGQVDTQYF
TRBV10-3	TRBJ1-2	many	TRBD1	TGTGCCATCAGTGAGTCGACAGGGGCAGAAGGCTACACCTTC	CAISESTGAEGYTF
TRBV24-1	TRBJ2-3	many	TRBD2	TGTGCCACCAGTGATCAAGGACTGGTAGCGGGAGTCCCCGATACCTGG	CATSDQGLVAGVPDTW
TRBV6-6	TRBJ2-3	.	.	TGTGCCAGCACCGAAAGGGCAGTTAACACTGGGAGCACAGATACGCAGTATTTT	CASTERAVNTGSTDTQYF
TRBV11-2	TRBJ2-7	once	.	TGTGCCAGCAGCCTACTAGACTGGGAGCAGTACTTC	CASSLLDWEQYF